Presented here are 32 T cell receptor beta chains from one specimen sequenced in a study of T cells in Graves' hyperthyroidism and ophthalmopathy. RNA transcripts yielded amplified TCR beta CDR3 regions. With the HTBI primer set, the TCR CDR3 went through a first round of RT-PCR. Using its own MiXCR run on the multiplex PCR reads, TCRdb lists one record per CDR3 protein. The sample contains approximately 380,000 distinct CDR3 sequences, over 13% of which appear only once. The source material was blood. The receptors shown here come from a man aged 45-65 years with Graves' ophthalmopathy.

In this sample, this clonotype turned up many times. This chain links TRBV30 with TRBJ1-2; maybe TRBD1 (5 bases). V lost 2 bases and J 2 bases, leaving 9 bases between the germline ends. Germline assignment: CDR1 GTSNPN and CDR2 SVGIG (reference sequence). CDR3 length: 13 residues. The CDR3 region is CAWSQQENYGYTF. CDR3 bases: TGTGCCTGGAGTCAACAGGAGAACTATGGCTACACCTTC.

This chain uses TRBV19 with TRBJ2-1; D not certain. V lost 5 bases and J lost 1, with 15 bases in between. The CDR3 runs to 16 residues. Germline assignment: CDR1 LNHDA and CDR2 SQIVND (reference sequence). The CDR3 DNA is TGTGCCAGTAGTCCATACGTAGGGCTTTCCTACAATGAGCAGTTCTTC. Its protein is CASSPYVGLSYNEQFF. The variable domain in full, with the rest retrieved from reference TRBV19 and TRBJ2-1, is DGGITQSPKYLFRKEGQNVTLSCEQNLNHDAMYWYRQDPGQGLRLIYYSQIVNDFQKGDIAEGYSVSREKKESFPLTVTSAQKNPTAFYLCASSPYVGLSYNEQFFGPGTRLTVL.

The V gene is TRBV19, the J gene TRBJ1-6; 12 bases are a match to TRBD1. The CDR3 spans 14 residues. V gave up 7 bases and J gave up 9 bases; unmatched junction bases: 4. Germline assignment: CDR1 LNHDA and CDR2 SQIVND (reference sequence). CDR3 nucleotides: TGTGCCAGTAACCCGGGACAGGGGGCTTCACCCCTCCACTTT. This codes for CASNPGQGASPLHF.

This clonotype came up many times. The CDR3 spells CASQRDGTSEGYEQYF. The CDR3 DNA follows: TGTGCCAGCCAACGGGATGGGACTAGCGAGGGCTACGAGCAGTACTTC. The chain is built from TRBV19 and TRBJ2-7; 10 bases fit TRBD2. This CDR3 contains 16 residues. V dropped 9 bases and J dropped 3; count of bases not matched to a gene: 14. Looked up from germline, CDR1 is LNHDA and CDR2 is SQIVND (reference sequence).

The CDR3 coding sequence is TGCGCCAGCAGCCAAGTCGGCAATCAGCCCCAGCATTTT. Encoded protein: CASSQVGNQPQHF. This chain connects TRBV4-1 to TRBJ1-5, with D unclear. Trimming took 1 base from V and 2 from J, leaving 3 bases between them. Germline values: CDR1 MGHRA, CDR2 YSYEKL. The CDR3 runs to 13 residues.

This clonotype turned up a few times. It may be a read error: a sequence one base away is much more abundant. The J gene is TRBJ2-1, the V gene TRBV3-1; no definite D call. This CDR3 region has 16 residues. Trimming shortened V by 3 bases and J by 6 bases, and 18 bases separated the two germline ends. Germline V lookup: CDR1 LGHDT, CDR2 YNNKEL (reference sequence). The CDR3 DNA reads TGTGCCAGCAGCCAGACCCAAAGCTCTCGCGGCAATGAGCAGTTCTTC. It specifies CASSQTQSSRGNEQFF.

V gene TRBV29-1 combines with J gene TRBJ2-1; D not certain. Trimming removed 5 bases from V and 0 bases from J, with 11 bases in between. CDR3 length: 14 amino acids. Germline-derived CDR1 and CDR2 are SQVTM and ANQGSEA. The CDR3 sequence is CSVFPFSSYNEQFF. In DNA form, the CDR3 reads TGCAGCGTTTTTCCTTTCAGCTCCTACAATGAGCAGTTCTTC.

This clonotype was detected ten times or more. V usage is TRBV27 and J usage is TRBJ1-5; TRBD1 might be the D (6 bases). Trimming cost V 3 bases and J 7 bases, with 10 bases left between them. The length of the CDR3 is 13 residues. The germline CDR1 and CDR2 sequences are MNHEY and SMNVEV (reference sequence). The DNA of the CDR3 is TGTGCCAGCAGTTTGGGGGCGGGACAGCCCCAGCATTTT. It codes for CASSLGAGQPQHF.

This clonotype appeared many times. This sequence joins TRBV10-3 and TRBJ2-1, with 11 bases identical to TRBD2. Per the germline V gene, CDR1 is ENHRY and CDR2 is SYGVKD. J lost 4 bases, V lost 3 bases, and 2 bases had no gene match. CDR3 size: 15 residues. The CDR3 protein is CAISETSGSYNEQFF. The CDR3 DNA sequence: TGTGCCATCAGTGAAACTAGCGGGAGTTACAATGAGCAGTTCTTC.

This sequence joins TRBV18 and TRBJ2-1; 12 bases are shared with TRBD1. This CDR3 is 16 amino acids long. V shed 3 bases and J 4 bases; nucleotides not matched to a gene: 4. Germline CDR1 reads KGHSH; CDR2 reads LQKENI. CDR3 residues: CASSPRDRGLYNEQFF. In DNA form, the CDR3 reads TGTGCCAGCTCACCGAGGGACAGGGGGCTTTACAATGAGCAGTTCTTC.

This clonotype was seen ten or more times. V is TRBV7-3 and J is TRBJ2-2; 8 bases map to TRBD2. V shed 3 bases, J shed 7 bases, and the junction held 7 bases outside the gene matches. The CDR3 covers 15 residues. The germline gives CDR1 SGHTA, CDR2 FQGTGA. The CDR3 DNA sequence: TGTGCCAGCAGCTTGACGGGAGGGCATGGCGGGGAGCTGTTTTTT. Protein: CASSLTGGHGGELFF.

This clonotype showed up just a few times. This chain uses TRBV9 with TRBJ2-1; no clear D gene. The V gene's germline CDR1 is SGDLS and CDR2 YYNGEE. Trimming shortened V by 0 bases and J by 8 bases, and 12 bases separated the two germline ends. This CDR3 has 14 residues. The CDR3 reads CASSVAPADHEQFF. In DNA, the CDR3 is TGTGCCAGCAGCGTAGCTCCCGCTGATCATGAGCAGTTCTTC.

This clonotype turned up a few times. CDR3 in amino acids: CASSLPGQSYEQYF. CDR3 nucleotide sequence: TGCGCCAGCAGCTTACCGGGACAGTCCTACGAGCAGTACTTC. This chain uses TRBV5-1 with TRBJ2-7; 7 positions match TRBD1. V dropped 2 bases and J dropped 1; count of bases not matched to a gene: 3. This CDR3 has 14 residues. Germline V gene lookup returns CDR1 SGHRS and CDR2 YFSETQ.

In its sample, this clonotype was seen many times. The chain recombines TRBV10-3 with TRBJ1-1; no firm D call. CDR1 is ENHRY, CDR2 SYGVKD, per germline. The V end was cut by 4 bases, the J end by 1 base, with 7 bases between. This CDR3 is 13 amino acids long. The CDR3 here is CAISGTSNTEAFF. DNA of the CDR3: TGTGCCATCAGTGGGACTTCGAACACTGAAGCTTTCTTT.

This clonotype has only a few counts. The CDR3 bases are TGTGCCAGCAGTGGGATAGCGGGAGGCTTCCAAGAGACCCAGTACTTC. This encodes CASSGIAGGFQETQYF. The genes are TRBV6-1 and TRBJ2-5; 10 bases align to TRBD2. V lost 4 bases to trimming and J lost 1 base; unmatched junction nucleotides: 6. The CDR3 extends over 16 amino acids. Germline V lookup: CDR1 MNHNS, CDR2 SASEGT.

This clonotype was detected a few times. The CDR3 DNA sequence: TGTGCCAGTAGTAAGATAGCGAGTAGCACAGATACGCAGTATTTT. Protein sequence: CASSKIASSTDTQYF. The V call is TRBV19, the J call TRBJ2-3; possibly TRBD2 for D (5 bases). The germline V and J ends were trimmed by 4 bases and 0 bases, with 11 bases remaining between them. Germline-derived CDR1 and CDR2 are LNHDA and SQIVND (reference sequence). This CDR3 contains 15 residues.

This clonotype was picked up many times. The rearrangement joins TRBV10-3 to TRBJ1-1; no firm D call. Germline values: CDR1 ENHRY, CDR2 SYGVKD. V lost 6 bases, J lost 1 base, and 9 bases lay in between. The CDR3 runs to 13 residues. The CDR3 protein is CAIRTQQNTEAFF. CDR3 DNA sequence: TGTGCCATCAGGACGCAACAGAACACTGAAGCTTTCTTT.

This clonotype came up many times. The gene calls are TRBV28 and TRBJ1-3; D remains unclear. Between the trimmed V and J ends, which lost 6 bases and 4 bases, there was a span of 7 bases. Per germline, CDR1 MDHEN and CDR2 SYDVKM. This CDR3 spans 12 amino acids. CDR3 loop: CASRVPGNTIYF. In DNA, the CDR3 is TGTGCCAGCAGGGTGCCCGGAAACACCATATATTTT. Drawing the rest from reference TRBV28 and TRBJ1-3, the complete variable domain is DVKVTQSSRYLVKRTGEKVFLECVQDMDHENMFWYRQDPGLGLRLIYFSYDVKMKEKGDIPEGYSVSREKKERFSLILESASTNQTSMYLCASRVPGNTIYFGEGSWLTVV.

The chain combines TRBV5-1 with TRBJ2-3; TRBD2 matches at 13 bases. Germline values: CDR1 SGHRS, CDR2 YFSETQ. The CDR3 has 16 residues. V was pared by 4 bases and J by 2 bases, with 4 bases of the junction left unmatched. As DNA, the CDR3 is TGCGCCAGCAGCCCAGGACTAGCGGGAGACACAGATACGCAGTATTTT. This encodes CASSPGLAGDTDTQYF.

This chain's CDR3 is CAIREPGTDTQYF. The CDR3 coding sequence is TGTGCCATCAGGGAGCCGGGGACAGATACGCAGTATTTT. This rearrangement joins TRBV10-3 to TRBJ2-3, with a weak D call TRBD2 (5 bases). The germline V gene has CDR1 ENHRY and CDR2 SYGVKD. The CDR3 sequence is 13 residues long. The V and J ends lost 6 bases and 3 bases respectively, with 10 bases between them.

Ten or more counts support this clonotype. The chain employs TRBV18 and TRBJ1-1; D is unclear. The germline CDR1 and CDR2 sequences are KGHSH and LQKENI. The CDR3 contains 14 residues. V lost 0 bases and J lost 0, with 5 bases in between. Here the CDR3 reads CASSPPSLNTEAFF. CDR3 coding DNA: TGTGCCAGCTCACCACCTTCCTTGAACACTGAAGCTTTCTTT.

Ten or more counts support this clonotype. This rearrangement joins TRBV20-1 to TRBJ2-3, with D uncertain. The V end was cut by 3 bases, the J end by 0 bases, with 10 bases between. From germline, CDR1 is DFQATT and CDR2 SNEGSKA (reference sequence). This CDR3 is built from 14 residues. The CDR3 nucleotides read TGCAGTGCTAGTGGCCGGGCTAGCACAGATACGCAGTATTTT. Residues: CSASGRASTDTQYF.

Concerning this clonotype: A much larger clonotype is one base distant, so this may be a read error. The gene calls are TRBV12-3 or TRBV12-4 and TRBJ1-6; D unclear. The CDR3 extends over 14 amino acids. V lost 5 bases and J 9 bases, leaving 14 bases between the germline ends. CDR3 sequence: CASSPSGHSSPLHF. The CDR3 nucleotides read TGTGCCAGCAGTCCGAGCGGTCATAGTTCACCCCTCCACTTT.

This clonotype was seen at least ten times. The chain has TRBV3-1 and TRBJ2-7; 10 bases agree with TRBD1. The V gene's germline CDR1 is LGHDT and CDR2 YNNKEL (reference sequence). This CDR3 is built from 14 residues. V lost 3 bases to trimming and J lost 8 bases; unmatched junction nucleotides: 7. The CDR3 spells CASSQKTGGWKQYF. The CDR3 DNA reads TGTGCCAGCAGCCAGAAGACAGGGGGCTGGAAGCAGTACTTC.

In its sample, this clonotype was seen a few times. Since a much larger clone is just one base distant, this may be a read error. The chain links TRBV6-2 or TRBV6-3 to TRBJ2-1, with 11 nucleotides matching TRBD2. The V gene's germline CDR1 is MNHEY and CDR2 SVGEGT. The CDR3 length is 15 residues. The CDR3: CASSRGLAEYNEQSF. For the CDR3, the DNA is TGTGCCAGCAGCCGGGGACTAGCGGAGTACAATGAGCAGTCCTTC.

The sample holds many counts of this clonotype. The chain links TRBV5-1 to TRBJ2-1; D not resolved. Germline CDR1 is SGHRS and CDR2 is YFSETQ. With 1 base removed from V and 5 bases from J, the gap between germline ends came to 10 bases. The CDR3 runs 14 residues. The CDR3 DNA follows: TGCGCCAGCAGCTTGAACGACCCTGACAATGAGCAGTTCTTC. Translation: CASSLNDPDNEQFF.

This clonotype was seen ten or more times. The chain links TRBV29-1 to TRBJ2-7; 8 bases fit TRBD2. The CDR3 spans 14 residues. Losses at the gene ends were 6 bases for V and 0 bases for J; bases not matched to a gene: 7. CDR1 SQVTM and CDR2 ANQGSEA come from the germline V gene. The CDR3 region is CSVLRTSGSYEQYF. CDR3 DNA sequence: TGCAGCGTGCTACGTACTAGCGGCTCCTACGAGCAGTACTTC.

This clonotype came up a few times. A much larger clone lies one base from this, so it may be a read error. The chain joins TRBV11-3 to TRBJ2-3, with D perhaps TRBD1 or TRBD2 (5 bases each). V was cut by 5 bases and J by 1 base, with 13 bases left in between. CDR1 is SGHNT and CDR2 is YENEEA in the germline V gene. The CDR3 has 15 amino acids. DNA of the CDR3: TGTGCCAGCAGCCCAACCGGGACCCGCACAGATACGCAGTATTTT. Its translation is CASSPTGTRTDTQYF.

This clonotype was recorded at least ten times. V usage is TRBV7-9 and J usage is TRBJ2-3; 7 bases agree with TRBD2. Germline values: CDR1 SEHNR, CDR2 FQNEAQ (reference sequence). The trim removed 5 bases at V and 6 bases at J, leaving 8 bases unmatched. This CDR3 contains 14 residues. CDR3 in amino acids: CASSPRTRWDTQYF. CDR3 bases: TGTGCCAGCAGCCCACGGACTAGGTGGGATACGCAGTATTTT.

In its sample, this clonotype was seen many times. The chain has TRBV30 and TRBJ2-3; D gene unclear. This CDR3 has 15 residues. With 0 bases removed from V and 5 bases from J, the gap between germline ends came to 15 bases. Germline V gene sequence: CDR1 GTSNPN, CDR2 SVGIG (reference sequence). The CDR3: CAWSVFLGSGDTQYF. The CDR3 DNA sequence: TGTGCCTGGAGTGTTTTTTTGGGGTCGGGAGATACGCAGTATTTT.

This clonotype has a count of ten or more. The V call is TRBV11-2, the J call TRBJ2-1, with 7 bases aligning to TRBD1. The V gene's germline CDR1 is SGHAT and CDR2 FQNNGV. The V gene end was trimmed by 5 bases and the J gene end by 4 bases; junction bases not matched to a gene: 11. CDR3 length: 16 residues. CDR3 protein: CASSQTRDRTYNEQFF. CDR3 nucleotides: TGTGCCAGCAGCCAAACCCGGGACAGAACATACAATGAGCAGTTCTTC.

There are many counts of this clonotype. V gene TRBV20-1 combines with J gene TRBJ2-7; the match to TRBD1 covers 8 bases. The germline CDR1 and CDR2 sequences are DFQATT and SNEGSKA (reference sequence). The CDR3 extends over 14 amino acids. J was trimmed by 0 bases and V by 6 bases; bases with no gene match: 7. As DNA, the CDR3 is TGCAGTGCACGGGGACAGGACTACTCCTACGAGCAGTACTTC. It codes for CSARGQDYSYEQYF.